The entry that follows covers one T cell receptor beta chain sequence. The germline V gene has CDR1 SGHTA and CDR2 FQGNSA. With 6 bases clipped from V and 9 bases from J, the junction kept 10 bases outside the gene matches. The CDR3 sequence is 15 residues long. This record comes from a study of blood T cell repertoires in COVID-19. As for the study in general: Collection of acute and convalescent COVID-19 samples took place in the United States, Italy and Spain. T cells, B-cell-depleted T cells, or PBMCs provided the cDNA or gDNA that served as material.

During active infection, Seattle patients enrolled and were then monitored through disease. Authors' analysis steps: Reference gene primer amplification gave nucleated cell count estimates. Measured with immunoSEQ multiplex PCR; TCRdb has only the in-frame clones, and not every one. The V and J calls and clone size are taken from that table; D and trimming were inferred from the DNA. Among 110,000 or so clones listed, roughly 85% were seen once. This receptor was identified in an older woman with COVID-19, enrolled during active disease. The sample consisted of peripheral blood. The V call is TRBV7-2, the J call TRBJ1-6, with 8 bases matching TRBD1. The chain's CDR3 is CASSTTGERGSPLHF. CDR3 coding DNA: TGTGCCAGCAGTACGACAGGGGAGAGGGGTTCACCCCTCCACTTT.